The clone carrying this T cell receptor (beta chain) has ten or more counts. The sample comes from a study of identical twins. Each CDR3 protein is one row after TCRdb ran MiXCR on the 5' RACE reads. The table shows approximately 600,000 distinct CDR3 sequences, with just over 7% occurring only once. These data were likewise used in another study, on yellow fever vaccine responses in identical twins.

The material sequenced was PBMCs. This sequence originates from a woman between 18 and 29 years old in good health.

The CDR3 coding sequence is TGTGCCAGCACCCTAGCCTCCCCCCAAGGGATCGAGAACACTAGCGGGGGGCAGTATTTT. Protein: CASTLASPQGIENTSGGQYF. This chain joins TRBV6-4 and TRBJ2-3; 11 bases map to TRBD2. The germline gives CDR1 MRHNA, CDR2 SNTAGT. The CDR3 extends over 20 amino acids. Trimming at V came to 7 bases and at J to 11 bases, leaving 29 bases not matched to a gene.